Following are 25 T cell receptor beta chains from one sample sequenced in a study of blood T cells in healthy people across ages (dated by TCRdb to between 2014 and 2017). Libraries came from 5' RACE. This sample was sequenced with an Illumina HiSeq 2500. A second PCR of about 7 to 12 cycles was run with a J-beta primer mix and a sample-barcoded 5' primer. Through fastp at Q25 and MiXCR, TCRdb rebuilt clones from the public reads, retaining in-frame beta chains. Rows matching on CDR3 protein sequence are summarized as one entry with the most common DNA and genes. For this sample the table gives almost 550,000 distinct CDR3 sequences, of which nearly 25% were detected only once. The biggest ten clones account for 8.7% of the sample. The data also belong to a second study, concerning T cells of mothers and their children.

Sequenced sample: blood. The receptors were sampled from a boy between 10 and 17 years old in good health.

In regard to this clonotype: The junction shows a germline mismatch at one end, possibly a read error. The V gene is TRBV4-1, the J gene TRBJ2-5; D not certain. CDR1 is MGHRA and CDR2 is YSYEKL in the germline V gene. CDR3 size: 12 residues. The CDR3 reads CASSQDPRLGDF. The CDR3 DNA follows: TGCGCCAGCAGCCAAGATCCGCGTTTGGGTGACTTC.

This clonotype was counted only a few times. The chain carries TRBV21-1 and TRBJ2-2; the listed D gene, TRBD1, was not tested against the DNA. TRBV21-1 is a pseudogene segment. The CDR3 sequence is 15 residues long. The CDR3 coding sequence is TGTGCCAGCAGCGTTCCCGGGGCAACCACCGGGGAGCTGTTTTTT. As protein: CASSVPGATTGELFF.

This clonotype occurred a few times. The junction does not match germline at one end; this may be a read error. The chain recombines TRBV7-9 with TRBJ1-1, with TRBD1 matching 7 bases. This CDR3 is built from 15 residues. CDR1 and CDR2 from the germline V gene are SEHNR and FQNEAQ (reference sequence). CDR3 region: CAGSVGDSWNTEAFF. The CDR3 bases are TGTGCCGGCAGCGTAGGGGACAGCTGGAACACTGAAGCTTTCTTT. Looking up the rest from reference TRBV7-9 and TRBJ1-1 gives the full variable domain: DTGVSQNPRHKITKRGQNVTFRCDPISEHNRLYWYRQTLGQGPEFLTYFQNEAQLEKSRLLSDRFSAERPKGSFSTLEIQRTEQGDSAMYLCAGSVGDSWNTEAFFGQGTRLTVV.

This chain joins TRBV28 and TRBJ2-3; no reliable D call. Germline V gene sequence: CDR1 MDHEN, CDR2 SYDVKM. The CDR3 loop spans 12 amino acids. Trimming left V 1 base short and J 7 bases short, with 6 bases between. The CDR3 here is CASSLYPYTQYF. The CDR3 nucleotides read TGTGCCAGCAGTTTATATCCTTATACGCAGTATTTT.

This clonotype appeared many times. CDR3 in amino acids: CASHGLAGMDTQYF. The CDR3 bases are TGTGCCAGCCACGGACTAGCGGGAATGGATACGCAGTATTTT. The gene calls are TRBV6-2 or TRBV6-3 and TRBJ2-3; TRBD2 aligns across 12 bases. CDR1 is MNHEY, CDR2 SVGEGT, per germline. J gave up 6 bases and V 8 bases, and 6 bases lay outside the gene matches. The CDR3 length is 14 residues.

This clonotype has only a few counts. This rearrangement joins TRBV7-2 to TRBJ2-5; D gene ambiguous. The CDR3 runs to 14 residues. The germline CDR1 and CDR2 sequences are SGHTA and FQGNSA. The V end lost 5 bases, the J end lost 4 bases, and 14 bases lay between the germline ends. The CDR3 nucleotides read TGTGCCAGCAGCCTAGAGGCGTCCCCAGAGACCCAGTACTTC. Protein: CASSLEASPETQYF.

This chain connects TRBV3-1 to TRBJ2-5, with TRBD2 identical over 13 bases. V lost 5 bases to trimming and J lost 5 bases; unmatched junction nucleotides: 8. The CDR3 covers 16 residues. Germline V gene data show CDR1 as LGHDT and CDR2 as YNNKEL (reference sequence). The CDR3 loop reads CASSYTSGRAGETQYF. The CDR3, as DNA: TGTGCCAGCAGCTATACTAGCGGGAGGGCGGGGGAGACCCAGTACTTC.

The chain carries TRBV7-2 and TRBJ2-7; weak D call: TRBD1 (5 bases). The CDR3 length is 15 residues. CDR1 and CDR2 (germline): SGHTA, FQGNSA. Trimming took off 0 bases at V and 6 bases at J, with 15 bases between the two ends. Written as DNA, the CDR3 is TGTGCCAGCAGCTTAGCCGCCAGGGAATTGGCCGAGCAGTACTTC. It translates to CASSLAARELAEQYF. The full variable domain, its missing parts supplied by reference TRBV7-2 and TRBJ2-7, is GAGVSQSPSNKVTEKGKDVELRCDPISGHTALYWYRQSLGQGLEFLIYFQGNSAPDKSGLPSDRFSAERTGGSVSTLTIQRTQQEDSAVYLCASSLAARELAEQYFGPGTRLTVT.

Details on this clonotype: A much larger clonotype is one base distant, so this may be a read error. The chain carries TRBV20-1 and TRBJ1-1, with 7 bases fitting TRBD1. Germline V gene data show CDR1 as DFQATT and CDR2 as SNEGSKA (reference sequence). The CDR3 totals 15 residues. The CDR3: CSIQQGLLKNTEAFF. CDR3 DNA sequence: TGCAGCATTCAACAGGGGCTCCTTAAGAACACTGAAGCTTTCTTT.

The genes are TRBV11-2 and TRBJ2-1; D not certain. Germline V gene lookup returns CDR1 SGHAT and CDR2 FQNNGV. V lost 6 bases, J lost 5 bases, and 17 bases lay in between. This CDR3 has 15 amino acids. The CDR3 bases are TGTGCCAGCAGTCTACCGCAATCCCCACACAATGAGCAGTTCTTC. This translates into CASSLPQSPHNEQFF.

CDR3 nucleotide sequence: TGTGCCAGCAGTGAAGCGGGAGGGCCGTGGAATGAGCAGTTCTTC. This gives the protein CASSEAGGPWNEQFF. The chain links TRBV2 to TRBJ2-1; TRBD2 aligns across 7 bases. The CDR3 has 15 amino acids. Germline assignment: CDR1 SNHLY and CDR2 FYNNEI. V lost 0 bases and J lost 7; bases outside the gene matches: 6.

The CDR3 reads CASSLSPGTDFTYEQYF. Here the CDR3 DNA reads TGTGCCAGCAGTCTAAGCCCCGGGACAGACTTTACCTACGAGCAGTACTTC. The V gene is TRBV27, the J gene TRBJ2-7, with TRBD1 identical over 7 bases. Trimming at V came to 5 bases and at J to 2 bases, leaving 15 bases not matched to a gene. CDR1 and CDR2 from the germline V gene are MNHEY and SMNVEV (reference sequence). The CDR3 is 17 residues long.

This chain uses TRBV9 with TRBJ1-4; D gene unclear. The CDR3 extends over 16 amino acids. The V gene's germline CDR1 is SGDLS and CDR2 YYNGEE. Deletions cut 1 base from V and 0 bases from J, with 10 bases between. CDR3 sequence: CASSVFPGPTNEKLFF. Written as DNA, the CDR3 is TGTGCCAGCAGCGTATTCCCGGGCCCAACTAATGAAAAACTGTTTTTT.

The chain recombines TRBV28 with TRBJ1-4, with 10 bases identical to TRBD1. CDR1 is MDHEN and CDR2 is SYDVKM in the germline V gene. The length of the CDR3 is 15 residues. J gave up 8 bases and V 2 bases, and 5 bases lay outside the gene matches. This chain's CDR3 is CASSLPDRGREKLFF. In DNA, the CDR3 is TGTGCCAGCAGTTTACCTGACAGGGGGCGAGAAAAACTGTTTTTT.

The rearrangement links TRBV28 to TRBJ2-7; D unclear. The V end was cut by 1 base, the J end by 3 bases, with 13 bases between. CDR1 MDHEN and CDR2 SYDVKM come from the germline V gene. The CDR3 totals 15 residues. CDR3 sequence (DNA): TGTGCCAGCAGTTTATCGTCCCCGGGCTACTACGAGCAGTACTTC. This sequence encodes CASSLSSPGYYEQYF.

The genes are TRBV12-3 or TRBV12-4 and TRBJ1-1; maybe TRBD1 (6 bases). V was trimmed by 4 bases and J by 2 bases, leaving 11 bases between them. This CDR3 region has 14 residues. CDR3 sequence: CASSSWGANTEAFF. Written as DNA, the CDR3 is TGTGCCAGCAGTTCCTGGGGGGCTAACACTGAAGCTTTCTTT.

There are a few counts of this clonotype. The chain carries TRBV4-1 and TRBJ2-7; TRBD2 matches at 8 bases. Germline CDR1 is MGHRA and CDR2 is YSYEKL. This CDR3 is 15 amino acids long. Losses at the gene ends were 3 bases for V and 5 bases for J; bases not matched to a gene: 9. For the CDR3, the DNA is TGCGCCAGCAGCCATTTAAGCGGGAGCGCCCACGAGCAGTACTTC. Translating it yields CASSHLSGSAHEQYF.

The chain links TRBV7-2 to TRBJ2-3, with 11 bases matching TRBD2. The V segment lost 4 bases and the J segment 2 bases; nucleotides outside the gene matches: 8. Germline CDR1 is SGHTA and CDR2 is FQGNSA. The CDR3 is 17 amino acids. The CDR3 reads CASSSRTSGPNTDTQYF. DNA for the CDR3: TGTGCCAGCAGCTCCAGGACTAGCGGGCCCAACACAGATACGCAGTATTTT.

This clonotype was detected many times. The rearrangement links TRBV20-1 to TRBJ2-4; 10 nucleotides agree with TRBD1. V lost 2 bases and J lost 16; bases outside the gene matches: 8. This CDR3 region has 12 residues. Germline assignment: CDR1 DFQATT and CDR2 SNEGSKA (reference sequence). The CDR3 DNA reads TGCAGTGCTAGACCCACCGGGACAGGGGTATACTTC. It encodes CSARPTGTGVYF.

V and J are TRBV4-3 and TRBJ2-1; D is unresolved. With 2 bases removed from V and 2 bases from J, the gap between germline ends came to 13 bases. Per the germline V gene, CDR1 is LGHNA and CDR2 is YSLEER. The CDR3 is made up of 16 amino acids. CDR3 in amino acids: CASSQTSRPTYNEQFF. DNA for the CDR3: TGCGCCAGCAGCCAAACCAGTCGTCCAACCTACAATGAGCAGTTCTTC.

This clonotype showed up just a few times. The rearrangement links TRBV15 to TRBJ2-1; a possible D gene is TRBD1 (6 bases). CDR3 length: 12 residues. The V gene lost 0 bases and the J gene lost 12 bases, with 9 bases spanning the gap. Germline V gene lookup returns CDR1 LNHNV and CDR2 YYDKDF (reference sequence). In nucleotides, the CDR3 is TGTGCCACCAGCAGAGATGGGACATTGCAGTTCTTC. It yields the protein CATSRDGTLQFF.

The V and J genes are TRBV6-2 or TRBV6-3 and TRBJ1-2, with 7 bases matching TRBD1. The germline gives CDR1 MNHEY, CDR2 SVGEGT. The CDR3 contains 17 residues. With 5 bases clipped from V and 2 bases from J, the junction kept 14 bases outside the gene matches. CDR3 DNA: TGTGCCAGCAGTCCCGGGACAGCTCCTTCGGCAAACTATGGCTACACCTTC. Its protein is CASSPGTAPSANYGYTF.

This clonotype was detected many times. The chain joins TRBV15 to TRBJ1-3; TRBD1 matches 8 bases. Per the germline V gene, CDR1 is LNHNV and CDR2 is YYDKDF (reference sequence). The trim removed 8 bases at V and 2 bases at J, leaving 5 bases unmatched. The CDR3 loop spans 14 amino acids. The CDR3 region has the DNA TGTGCCACCTCGACAGGGGACCCTGGAAACACCATATATTTT. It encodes CATSTGDPGNTIYF.

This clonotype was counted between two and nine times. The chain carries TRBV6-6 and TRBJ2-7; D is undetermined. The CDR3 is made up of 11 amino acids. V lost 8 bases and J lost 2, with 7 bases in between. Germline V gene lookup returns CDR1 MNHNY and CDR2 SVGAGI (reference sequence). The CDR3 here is CASGWPYEQYF. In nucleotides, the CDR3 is TGTGCCAGCGGTTGGCCCTACGAGCAGTACTTC.

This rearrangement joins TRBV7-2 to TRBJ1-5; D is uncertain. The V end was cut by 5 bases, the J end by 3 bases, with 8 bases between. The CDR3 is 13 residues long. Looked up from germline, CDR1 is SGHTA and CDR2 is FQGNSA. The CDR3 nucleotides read TGTGCCAGCAGCCACGGGGTCAATCAGCCCCAGCATTTT. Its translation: CASSHGVNQPQHF.